Below are 11 T cell receptor beta chains sequenced from a single sample in a study of TIL therapy for anti-PD-1-resistant metastatic lung cancer. Described time point: pre-treatment sample, taken before nivolumab and TIL therapy. Sequencing used immunoSEQ v3. Sequenced by immunoSEQ multiplex PCR; TCRdb stores in-frame clones only, minus some. The sample consists of tens of thousands of clones, around 78% of them appearing once. Sequenced here: blood, sampled at baseline. The receptor set was obtained from a person between 30 and 79 years old with non-small cell lung cancer.

A single count supports this clone. The V call is TRBV7-9, the J call TRBJ2-1; D not resolved. CDR3 length: 14 amino acids. Between the trimmed V and J ends, which lost 1 base and 5 bases, there was a span of 9 bases. CDR1 and CDR2 from the germline V gene are SEHNR and FQNEAQ (reference sequence). The CDR3 DNA reads as TGTGCCAGCAGCTTAGAAGACCGACACAATGAGCAGTTCTTC. This sequence encodes CASSLEDRHNEQFF.

The chain uses TRBV19 and TRBJ2-7, with D possibly TRBD2 on 6 matching bases. CDR1 is LNHDA, CDR2 SQIVND, per germline (reference sequence). The CDR3 has 13 residues. V lost 7 bases, J lost 6 bases, and 16 bases lay in between. The CDR3 loop reads CASTSRGRREQYF. The CDR3 nucleotides read TGTGCCAGTACCTCCCGTGGGAGGCGCGAGCAGTACTTC.

The chain couples TRBV6-1 to TRBJ2-1, with 9 bases aligning to TRBD2. CDR1 and CDR2 from the germline V gene are MNHNS and SASEGT. Trimming at V came to 3 bases and at J to 2 bases, leaving 5 bases not matched to a gene. The CDR3 extends over 16 amino acids. CDR3 nucleotide sequence: TGTGCCAGCAGTGAGGGTAGCGGGAGCCCCTACAATGAGCAGTTCTTC. Protein product: CASSEGSGSPYNEQFF.

This clone was observed a few times. The V call is TRBV11-2, the J call TRBJ1-4, with D possibly matching TRBD1 (5 bases). This CDR3 has 15 residues. Trimming took 5 bases from V and 2 from J, leaving 12 bases between them. CDR1 SGHAT and CDR2 FQNNGV come from the germline V gene. CDR3 in amino acids: CASSPQGGTNEKLFF. CDR3 bases: TGTGCCAGCAGCCCCCAGGGAGGTACTAATGAAAAACTGTTTTTT.

The chain recombines TRBV6-6 with TRBJ2-7; D remains unclear. Trimming left V 2 bases short and J 3 bases short, with 8 bases between. CDR1 is MNHNY, CDR2 SVGAGI, per germline (reference sequence). This CDR3 is 13 amino acids long. The CDR3 is CASSYGGDYEQYF. CDR3 nucleotides: TGTGCCAGCAGTTACGGCGGCGACTACGAGCAGTACTTC.

The V gene is TRBV27, the J gene TRBJ2-7; D is unresolved. The CDR3 length is 15 residues. From germline, CDR1 is MNHEY and CDR2 SMNVEV (reference sequence). Trimming took 0 bases from V and 1 from J, leaving 10 bases between them. CDR3 coding DNA: TGTGCCAGCAGTTTATCGAGGTTGCCTTCCTACGAGCAGTACTTC. Translated: CASSLSRLPSYEQYF.

V usage is TRBV27 and J usage is TRBJ1-5; D not resolved. This CDR3 spans 16 amino acids. Germline CDR1 MNHEY, CDR2 SMNVEV (reference sequence). Trimming removed 1 base at V and 1 base at J, with 11 bases between. In DNA form, the CDR3 reads TGTGCCAGCAGTTTATTGGCACCTGGGAGCAATCAGCCCCAGCATTTT. It is translated as CASSLLAPGSNQPQHF.

The chain combines TRBV11-3 with TRBJ2-7, with 9 bases identical to TRBD2. J gave up 1 base and V 1 base, and 8 bases lay outside the gene matches. The germline CDR1 and CDR2 sequences are SGHNT and YENEEA. The CDR3 has 17 amino acids. In DNA form, the CDR3 reads TGTGCCAGCAGCTTAGTTCCGTCGACTAGCGGATCCTACGAGCAGTACTTC. Encoded protein: CASSLVPSTSGSYEQYF.

The chain employs TRBV28 and TRBJ1-4; D unresolved. The length of the CDR3 is 14 residues. Per germline, CDR1 MDHEN and CDR2 SYDVKM. V was pared by 5 bases and J by 8 bases, with 15 bases between. CDR3 nucleotide sequence: TGTGCCAGCAGTCCCCCCCCCGGGAGAGAAAAACTGTTTTTT. Its protein is CASSPPPGREKLFF.

This clone was detected a few times. V usage is TRBV7-8 and J usage is TRBJ2-3, with TRBD1 as a possible D gene (6 bases). Germline lookup yields CDR1 SGHVS and CDR2 FQNEAQ. This CDR3 contains 18 residues. V lost 7 bases, J lost 1 base, and 24 bases lay in between. CDR3 DNA sequence: TGTGCCAGCACCTCCGTTTTGGGGGCCCTAGTCGGCACAGATACGCAGTATTTT. It yields the protein CASTSVLGALVGTDTQYF.

The J gene is TRBJ1-5, the V gene TRBV2; D is uncertain. The V gene lost 11 bases and the J gene lost 0 bases, with 11 bases spanning the gap. Germline CDR1 SNHLY, CDR2 FYNNEI. The CDR3 has 13 residues. The DNA for the CDR3 is TGTGCCCTCCGTAGGGATAGCAATCAGCCCCAGCATTTT. Residues: CALRRDSNQPQHF.